This is a list of T cell receptor beta chains from one sample in a study of T-cell memory formation after mild COVID-19. Using its own MiXCR run on the 5' RACE reads, TCRdb lists one record per CDR3 protein. The table records hundreds of thousands of distinct CDR3 sequences, 16% of them present only once. The sequenced sample was PBMCs or a T cell subset sorted from them (not recorded which). These receptors all come from a man aged 18 to 30 who had mild COVID-19 (a few samples of this study predate the infection). Cell type and time point are not known. Each CDR3 is given with its conserved first and last residue. A D gene is named only where the DNA matches it firmly. The size field is filled for only some rows; it gives once, few, many or a size class.

abundance	v_gene	d_gene	j_gene	CDR3nt	CDR3aa
NA	TRBV18	NA	TRBJ1-5	TGTGCCAGCTCACCCCAGGACGGAAAACGGCCCCAGCATTTT	CASSPQDGKRPQHF
few	TRBV9	NA	TRBJ1-4	TGTGCCAGCAGCGACCAGGGAAATGAAAAACTGTTTTTT	CASSDQGNEKLFF
few	TRBV7-8	NA	TRBJ2-7	TGTGCCAGCAGCCTCTACGGCGGGTCGTACGAGCAGTACTTC	CASSLYGGSYEQYF
NA	TRBV6-5	TRBD1	TRBJ1-5	TGTGCCAGCAGGCGGGGACAGGGAAGGAGCAATCAGCCCCAGCATTTT	CASRRGQGRSNQPQHF
NA	TRBV24-1	NA	TRBJ2-3	TGTGCCACCAGTGTAGGACGGGCCCGCACAGATACGCAGTATTTT	CATSVGRARTDTQYF
NA	TRBV6-2/TRBV6-3	NA	TRBJ1-1	TGTGCCAGCAGTTACAGGGCGGGATCGTCAGGGGATGGGATGAACACTGAAGCTTTCTTT	CASSYRAGSSGDGMNTEAFF
few	TRBV7-9	TRBD1	TRBJ1-1	TGTGCCAGCAGCGAAGGGACAGGAAGTGAAGCTTTCTTT	CASSEGTGSEAFF
NA	TRBV25-1	TRBD2	TRBJ2-5	TGTGCCAGCAGTGAATCATTAGCGGGGGGAGAGACCCAGTACTTC	CASSESLAGGETQYF
many	TRBV7-7	NA	TRBJ2-3	TGTGCCAGCAGCCGAACTATATCCGATACGCAGTATTTT	CASSRTISDTQYF
NA	TRBV6-1	NA	TRBJ2-7	TGTGCCAGCAGTGAAGCGCCAGGTGTTCGCTACGAGCAGTACTTC	CASSEAPGVRYEQYF
NA	TRBV5-6	NA	TRBJ1-2	TGTGCCAGCACCCAGAGGGAGAGATATGGCTACACCTTC	CASTQRERYGYTF
NA	TRBV5-1	TRBD1	TRBJ1-1	TGCGCCAGCAGCGATACGGGACAGGGATTCTCAGCTTTCTTT	CASSDTGQGFSAFF
few	TRBV9	NA	TRBJ2-3	TGTGCCAGCAGCGCCCCCGGGCTACTCCCCACAGATACGCAGTATTTT	CASSAPGLLPTDTQYF
NA	TRBV7-2	NA	TRBJ2-4	TGTGCCAGCAGCCCCCAGGGGGGGAGAAACATTCAGTACTTC	CASSPQGGRNIQYF
few	TRBV6-1	NA	TRBJ2-1	TGTGCCAGCAGTGAACGGCCCGGGGCAGCAAATGAGCAGTTCTTC	CASSERPGAANEQFF
few	TRBV5-1	NA	TRBJ1-6	TGCGCCAGCAGCTTGGGGCGCTCCTATAATTCACCCCTCCACTTT	CASSLGRSYNSPLHF
NA	TRBV24-1	NA	TRBJ2-5	TGTGCCACCAGTTATTACCGGTTACCAAAGACCCAGTACTTC	CATSYYRLPKTQYF
few	TRBV14	NA	TRBJ2-5	TGTGCCAGCAGTGGACTGGGAGAGACCCAGTACTTC	CASSGLGETQYF
few	TRBV6-2/TRBV6-3	NA	TRBJ2-3	TGTGCCAGCAGGCAAGTCGGGACGGCCCCTAGCACAGATACGCAGTATTTT	CASRQVGTAPSTDTQYF
few	TRBV3-1	NA	TRBJ2-7	TGTGCCAGCAGCGACAGCGCCGGGGGTCACGAGCAGTACTTC	CASSDSAGGHEQYF
NA	TRBV7-9	NA	TRBJ2-1	TGTGCCAGCGCTATGAGAAGGGGACTCCTTTACAACGAGCAGTTCTTC	CASAMRRGLLYNEQFF
few	TRBV5-6	TRBD1	TRBJ1-5	TGTGCCAGCAGCTTGCTCGGGACAGGGAGGGATCAGCCCCAGCATTTT	CASSLLGTGRDQPQHF